These 29 T cell receptor beta chains originate from one sample sequenced in a study of OX40 agonist ivuxolimab in advanced cancers. TCRdb's table, derived via immunoSEQ multiplex PCR, lists solely in-frame clones and lacks some. The data hold some 77,000 clones, with over 80% observed a single time. This specimen was CD4+ or CD8+ T cells sorted from blood, taken in a trial of the OX40 agonist ivuxolimab. These receptors were collected from an adult with an advanced solid tumor such as melanoma, head and neck, liver or kidney cancer.

The V gene is TRBV5-6, the J gene TRBJ1-2; D ambiguous. Germline CDR1 is SGHDT and CDR2 is YYEEEE. The CDR3 length is 14 residues. V was trimmed by 0 bases and J by 8 bases, leaving 14 bases between them. The CDR3 loop reads CASSLVAPTQGYTF. Here the CDR3 DNA reads TGTGCCAGCAGCTTGGTAGCCCCCACACAGGGCTACACCTTC.

The gene calls are TRBV7-9 and TRBJ1-2, with D possibly matching TRBD1 (6 bases). CDR3 size: 16 residues. CDR1 is SEHNR, CDR2 FQNEAQ, per germline (reference sequence). The V and J ends lost 4 bases and 0 bases respectively, with 15 bases between them. This chain's CDR3 is CASSSHMTGANYGYTF. The DNA of the CDR3 is TGTGCCAGCAGCTCGCACATGACAGGCGCTAACTATGGCTACACCTTC.

This chain uses TRBV6-5 with TRBJ1-2; tentative D call: TRBD1 (6 bases). The CDR3 sequence is 13 residues long. The germline gives CDR1 MNHEY, CDR2 SVGAGI. V was pared by 2 bases and J by 4 bases, with 8 bases between. CDR3 in amino acids: CASSYGRGYGYTF. The CDR3 bases are TGTGCCAGCAGTTACGGCAGGGGCTATGGCTACACCTTC.

This chain connects TRBV14 to TRBJ2-1, with a weak D call TRBD2 (6 bases). From germline, CDR1 is SGHDN and CDR2 FVKESK. V lost 1 base, J lost 5 bases, and 18 bases lay in between. The CDR3 contains 17 residues. CDR3 in DNA: TGTGCCAGCAGCCAAGTGGGGGTCAGCGGGCCGAACAATGAGCAGTTCTTC. It specifies CASSQVGVSGPNNEQFF.

The chain carries TRBV9 and TRBJ1-2; D gene unclear. The CDR3 has 12 residues. V lost 0 bases, J lost 7 bases, and 7 bases lay in between. Germline lookup yields CDR1 SGDLS and CDR2 YYNGEE. The CDR3: CASSVAEAGYTF. CDR3 DNA sequence: TGTGCCAGCAGCGTAGCTGAGGCTGGCTACACCTTC.

V gene TRBV7-8 combines with J gene TRBJ1-2; D perhaps matches TRBD1 (5 bases). V was pared by 3 bases and J by 8 bases, with 10 bases between. The germline CDR1 and CDR2 sequences are SGHVS and FQNEAQ. The CDR3 has 12 residues. This chain's CDR3 is CASSFSGSGYTF. CDR3 in DNA: TGTGCCAGCAGCTTTTCAGGGTCCGGCTACACCTTC.

V is TRBV6-5 and J is TRBJ2-7, with TRBD1 matching over 7 bases. This CDR3 region has 13 residues. V lost 5 bases, J lost 3 bases, and 4 bases stayed unmatched. The germline V gene encodes CDR1 MNHEY and CDR2 SVGAGI. In DNA, the CDR3 is TGTGCCAGCAGTCCGACAGGGTTCTACGAGCAGTACTTC. This codes for CASSPTGFYEQYF.

The V call is TRBV9, the J call TRBJ2-5; a weak D match, TRBD2 (5 bases). The CDR3 is 12 residues long. Trimming removed 4 bases from V and 4 bases from J, with 8 bases in between. In germline, CDR1 is SGDLS, CDR2 YYNGEE. The CDR3 nucleotides are TGTGCCAGCAGCCCCGGGGTAGAGACCCAGTACTTC. Translated: CASSPGVETQYF.

The chain combines TRBV29-1 with TRBJ2-2; the match to TRBD1 covers 7 bases. Germline CDR1 and CDR2: SQVTM and ANQGSEA. J gave up 6 bases and V 4 bases, and 8 bases lay outside the gene matches. The CDR3 is made up of 14 amino acids. As DNA, the CDR3 is TGCAGCGTTGTTGCGCCGACAGGGCCCGGGGAGCTGTTTTTT. This translates into CSVVAPTGPGELFF.

The CDR3 is CASSLVWGTETQYF. The CDR3 DNA reads TGCGCCAGCAGCTTGGTCTGGGGGACGGAGACCCAGTACTTC. The chain combines TRBV5-1 with TRBJ2-5; perhaps D is TRBD1 or TRBD2 (5 bases each). The CDR3 is 14 amino acids. Germline-derived CDR1 and CDR2 are SGHRS and YFSETQ. The germline V and J ends were trimmed by 0 bases and 5 bases, with 11 bases remaining between them.

This clone was seen once. This chain uses TRBV6-5 with TRBJ2-5; D is undetermined. The CDR3 is 14 residues long. V was cut by 5 bases and J by 0 bases, with 10 bases left in between. Germline CDR1 and CDR2: MNHEY and SVGAGI. The CDR3, as DNA: TGTGCCAGCAGTCCCAAGGTATACCAAGAGACCCAGTACTTC. As protein: CASSPKVYQETQYF.

The chain employs TRBV5-1 and TRBJ2-6; D may be TRBD2 (5 bases). Germline CDR1 is SGHRS and CDR2 is YFSETQ. The CDR3 spans 18 residues. Between the trimmed V and J ends, which lost 3 bases and 1 base, there was a span of 17 bases. The CDR3 loop reads CASSSNPGLKSGANVLTF. The CDR3 nucleotides read TGCGCCAGCAGCTCGAACCCGGGGTTAAAATCTGGGGCCAACGTCCTGACTTTC.

The rearrangement joins TRBV13 to TRBJ2-5; D might be TRBD1 or TRBD2, each matching 5 bases. CDR1 and CDR2 (germline): PRHDT, FYEKMQ (reference sequence). The CDR3 runs 14 residues. V was shortened by 2 bases and J by 1 base, with 8 bases between the two germline ends. The CDR3 nucleotides read TGTGCCAGCAGCTTACGGGACCCCCAAGAGACCCAGTACTTC. The encoded protein is CASSLRDPQETQYF.

The chain employs TRBV19 and TRBJ2-1; D remains ambiguous. The germline CDR1 and CDR2 sequences are LNHDA and SQIVND (reference sequence). There are 14 residues in the CDR3. V was cut by 6 bases and J by 8 bases, with 17 bases left in between. Here the CDR3 DNA reads TGTGCCAGTAGCACCACCCTGGGGTGGCATGAGCAGTTCTTC. This sequence encodes CASSTTLGWHEQFF.

The chain recombines TRBV11-3 with TRBJ2-2; D may be TRBD1 or TRBD2 (5 bases each). The germline V gene has CDR1 SGHNT and CDR2 YENEEA. The CDR3 extends over 19 amino acids. Trimming took off 0 bases at V and 3 bases at J, with 20 bases between the two ends. The CDR3 bases are TGTGCCAGCAGCTTAGATCGTGGCAGGGACCTTGAGGACACCGGGGAGCTGTTTTTT. This translates into CASSLDRGRDLEDTGELFF.

The CDR3: CASSLLDRGYEQYF. CDR3 sequence (DNA): TGCGCCAGCAGCCTTCTAGATCGGGGGTACGAGCAGTACTTC. The chain combines TRBV4-3 with TRBJ2-7; D perhaps matches TRBD2 (6 bases). With 4 bases removed from V and 4 bases from J, the gap between germline ends came to 14 bases. CDR3 length: 14 residues. Germline V lookup: CDR1 LGHNA, CDR2 YSLEER.

This sequence joins TRBV11-2 and TRBJ1-1; D gene unclear. From germline, CDR1 is SGHAT and CDR2 FQNNGV. CDR3 length: 15 amino acids. The ends were cut back, 2 bases at V and 2 bases at J, with 12 bases in the middle. The CDR3 coding sequence is TGTGCCAGCAGCTTAAACCCAGGCCTAAACACTGAAGCTTTCTTT. Translated: CASSLNPGLNTEAFF.

The V gene is TRBV7-8, the J gene TRBJ2-5; D may be TRBD1 or TRBD2 (5 bases each). The J call may be in error: the DNA end matches TRBJ2-7 better. The CDR3 totals 14 residues. The germline gives CDR1 SGHVS, CDR2 FQNEAQ. The CDR3 region is CASRGDLVAYEQYF. Written as DNA, the CDR3 is TGTGCCAGCCGAGGGGACCTCGTAGCCTACGAGCAGTACTTC.

The V gene is TRBV4-1, the J gene TRBJ2-3; D remains ambiguous. V was pared by 0 bases and J by 2 bases, with 12 bases between. CDR3 length equals 16 residues. In germline, CDR1 is MGHRA, CDR2 YSYEKL. CDR3 nucleotide sequence: TGCGCCAGCAGCCAAGATAGGGCCAGCTCCACAGATACGCAGTATTTT. Its protein product is CASSQDRASSTDTQYF.

The table lists this clone with a count of one. The chain is built from TRBV2 and TRBJ2-1, with D hard to call. The V end lost 8 bases, the J end lost 5 bases, and 19 bases lay between the germline ends. The length of the CDR3 is 15 residues. Germline V gives CDR1 SNHLY, CDR2 FYNNEI. DNA for the CDR3: TGTGCCAGCCTCCTGGGTGCTTTTGTGAACAATGAGCAGTTCTTC. It yields the protein CASLLGAFVNNEQFF.

V and J are TRBV6-5 and TRBJ2-7; D gene ambiguous. This CDR3 has 14 residues. V was cut by 0 bases and J by 3 bases, with 9 bases left in between. The germline CDR1 and CDR2 sequences are MNHEY and SVGAGI. In nucleotides, the CDR3 is TGTGCCAGCAGTTACTCGAGGTCTGGCTACGAGCAGTACTTC. Protein product: CASSYSRSGYEQYF.

This clone was seen only a few times. This chain links TRBV19 with TRBJ1-5; D not certain. Germline V gene sequence: CDR1 LNHDA, CDR2 SQIVND (reference sequence). Trimming stripped 3 bases from V and 13 bases from J, with 13 bases between. This CDR3 contains 12 residues. The CDR3 is CASSISVDKQHF. CDR3 nucleotide sequence: TGTGCCAGTAGTATTTCTGTAGACAAACAGCATTTT. The whole variable domain, filled in from reference TRBV19 and TRBJ1-5, reads DGGITQSPKYLFRKEGQNVTLSCEQNLNHDAMYWYRQDPGQGLRLIYYSQIVNDFQKGDIAEGYSVSREKKESFPLTVTSAQKNPTAFYLCASSISVDKQHFGDGTRLSIL.

This clone was counted once. The genes are TRBV7-8 and TRBJ2-2; a possible D gene is TRBD2 (7 bases). The CDR3 loop spans 16 amino acids. The germline V gene encodes CDR1 SGHVS and CDR2 FQNEAQ. With 3 bases removed from V and 5 bases from J, the gap between germline ends came to 16 bases. For the CDR3, the DNA is TGTGCCAGCAGCTTTTTTCGGGGGGCGGGTACCGGGGAGCTGTTTTTT. Its protein product is CASSFFRGAGTGELFF.

This chain joins TRBV2 and TRBJ1-1; possibly TRBD1 for D (6 bases). This CDR3 comprises 15 residues. Germline V CDR1 and CDR2: SNHLY, FYNNEI. V was pared by 11 bases and J by 2 bases, with 21 bases between. In nucleotides, the CDR3 is TGTGCCCGGGGAGGGGACAAAAACCGTAACACTGAAGCTTTCTTT. It is translated as CARGGDKNRNTEAFF.

V usage is TRBV11-2 and J usage is TRBJ2-2; D is ambiguous. The germline V gene has CDR1 SGHAT and CDR2 FQNNGV. Trimming shortened V by 2 bases and J by 5 bases, and 3 bases separated the two germline ends. The CDR3 is 12 amino acids. The CDR3 region is CASSLLTGELFF. CDR3 sequence (DNA): TGTGCCAGCAGCTTACTGACCGGGGAGCTGTTTTTT.

This rearrangement joins TRBV11-2 to TRBJ1-1; TRBD1 agrees at 8 bases. The CDR3 spans 15 residues. CDR1 is SGHAT and CDR2 is FQNNGV in the germline V gene. V was pared by 3 bases and J by 2 bases, with 5 bases of the junction left unmatched. The DNA for the CDR3 is TGTGCCAGCAGCTTCTCGACAGGGGTTAACACTGAAGCTTTCTTT. Residues: CASSFSTGVNTEAFF. The full variable domain, its missing parts supplied by reference TRBV11-2 and TRBJ1-1, is EAGVAQSPRYKIIEKRQSVAFWCNPISGHATLYWYQQILGQGPKLLIQFQNNGVVDDSQLPKDRFSAERLKGVDSTLKIQPAKLEDSAVYLCASSFSTGVNTEAFFGQGTRLTVV.

The CDR3 here is CASSLSRGAGEKLFF. The CDR3, as DNA: TGTGCCAGCAGTTTATCTCGGGGGGCGGGTGAAAAACTGTTTTTT. V gene TRBV27 combines with J gene TRBJ1-4, with D perhaps TRBD1 (6 bases). V was pared by 0 bases and J by 7 bases, with 12 bases between. The germline CDR1 and CDR2 sequences are MNHEY and SMNVEV (reference sequence). The CDR3 is 15 amino acids.

The V call is TRBV15, the J call TRBJ1-3; D ambiguous. There are 16 residues in the CDR3. Trimming stripped 0 bases from V and 0 bases from J, with 9 bases between. Germline CDR1 LNHNV, CDR2 YYDKDF (reference sequence). CDR3 sequence (DNA): TGTGCCACCAGCAGAGAACCAGGCCACTCTGGAAACACCATATATTTT. Translated, it gives CATSREPGHSGNTIYF.

The J gene is TRBJ1-3, the V gene TRBV14; D is undetermined. V was shortened by 0 bases and J by 2 bases, with 5 bases between the two germline ends. This CDR3 spans 14 amino acids. The germline CDR1 and CDR2 sequences are SGHDN and FVKESK. The CDR3: CASSQDKTGNTIYF. In DNA form, the CDR3 reads TGTGCCAGCAGCCAAGATAAGACTGGAAACACCATATATTTT.